This T cell receptor beta chain emerged from a study of T-cell reconstitution after alpha-beta-depleted transplantation in children. V was pared by 6 bases and J by 2 bases, with 20 bases between. The CDR3 has 16 amino acids. In germline, CDR1 is MNHNS, CDR2 SASEGT. This clonotype was seen a few times. Its antigen remains unknown. Study results and caveats: About two months after transplant, alpha-beta T cells reportedly came from several hundred expanded graft clones. Surviving thymic progenitors and recipient T cells were the source of high TCRbeta diversity at day 60 in some patients.

Researchers prepared the TCRbeta library using unique molecular identifiers, the study reports. A single record per CDR3 protein comes from TCRdb applying MiXCR to the PCR reads. The sample records 580,000 or so distinct CDR3 sequences, approximately 22% being singletons. V usage is TRBV6-1 and J usage is TRBJ2-7; TRBD2 might be the D (5 bases). The specimen was PBMCs, mostly from graft donor cells, collected 360 days after TCRalphabeta/CD19-depleted stem cell transplant. This clonotype was sampled from a boy younger than two who had a stem cell transplant for acute myeloid leukemia, so the T cells may come from the graft donor. CDR3 in DNA: TGTGCCAGCAGGAAGATGAGCCTGATGACTACCTACGAGCAGTACTTC. As protein: CASRKMSLMTTYEQYF.